This TCR beta chain was observed in a study of Graves' ophthalmopathy and Graves' hyperthyroidism. A duration under 3 months, NOSPECS ≥4, CAS ≥3 and moderate-to-severe activity characterized the donors with ophthalmopathy. Uncontrolled infections, other autoimmune diseases, pregnancy or lactation barred patients from enrollment. The diagnosis combined clinical symptoms, thyroxine, TRAb, thyroid ultrasound and orbital computed tomography scans. This clonotype was counted ten times or more. As yet, its antigen is unknown. Regarding the study as a whole: In separating ophthalmopathy from stable hyperthyroidism, a 13-signature model achieved 87.88% sensitivity and about 80% specificity.

There are 15 residues in the CDR3. Trimming removed 5 bases from V and 2 bases from J; junction bases left unmatched: 8. CDR1 SEHNR and CDR2 FQNEAQ come from the germline V gene (reference sequence). The authors amplified TCR beta CDR3 regions, and they did so from RNA transcripts for repertoire sequencing. HTBI-primed first-round RT-PCR preceded second-round multiplex PCR. Each CDR3 protein gets one entry after TCRdb re-called the multiplex PCR reads with MiXCR. The profile shows 150,000 to 200,000 distinct CDR3 sequences, just under 40% of them singletons. This chain connects TRBV7-9 to TRBJ2-7, with 8 bases matching TRBD2. The sequenced sample consisted of peripheral blood. The clonotype comes from a man aged 25-45 years with Graves' ophthalmopathy. The CDR3 reads CASSSRGAGAYEQYF. CDR3 coding DNA: TGTGCCAGCAGCAGTAGGGGAGCGGGAGCCTACGAGCAGTACTTC.